This T cell receptor (beta chain) was obtained from a study of T cells in Graves' hyperthyroidism and ophthalmopathy. Whole-study context: The authors collected peripheral blood at initial diagnosis, before any treatment.

RNA transcripts were the template for amplifying TCR beta CDR3 regions. HTBI primers were used for first-round RT-PCR of the TCR CDR3. A single record per CDR3 protein comes from TCRdb applying MiXCR to the multiplex PCR reads. This table has 96,000 or so distinct CDR3 sequences, under 65% appearing once. CDR1 and CDR2 (germline): MNHEY, SMNVEV (reference sequence). V dropped 5 bases and J dropped 4 bases, with 15 bases sitting between them. The CDR3 extends over 14 amino acids. The table lists this clonotype with many counts. Lactation, pregnancy, other autoimmune disease or uncontrolled infection excluded patients.

This chain joins TRBV27 and TRBJ2-7; TRBD2 is a possible D gene (6 bases). Input material: blood. This clonotype was sampled from a woman aged 40 to 55 with Graves' hyperthyroidism. The CDR3 nucleotides are TGTGCCAGCAGTCCCTGGGGGGTAGGGTACGAGCAGTACTTC. This gives the protein CASSPWGVGYEQYF.